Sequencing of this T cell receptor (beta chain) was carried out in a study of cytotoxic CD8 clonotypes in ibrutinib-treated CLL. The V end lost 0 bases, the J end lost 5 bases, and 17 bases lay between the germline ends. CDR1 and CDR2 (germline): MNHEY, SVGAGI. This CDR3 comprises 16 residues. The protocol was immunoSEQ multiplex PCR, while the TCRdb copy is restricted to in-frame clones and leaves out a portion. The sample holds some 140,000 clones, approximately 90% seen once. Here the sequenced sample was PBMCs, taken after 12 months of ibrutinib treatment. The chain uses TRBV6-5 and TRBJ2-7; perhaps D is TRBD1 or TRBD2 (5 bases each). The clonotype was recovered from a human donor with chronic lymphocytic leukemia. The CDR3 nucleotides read TGTGCCAGCAGTTACTCGAAGGGGAGTCCCGGGGACGAGCAGTACTTC. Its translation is CASSYSKGSPGDEQYF.